What follows are 17 T cell receptor beta chains derived from one specimen sequenced in a study of graft-versus-host responses after intestinal transplantation. Profiling relied on immunoSEQ multiplex PCR, and the TCRdb table lists in-frame clones only, not all of them. The data contain about 82,000 clones, around 91% of them singletons. What these receptors recognize is not known. This material consisted of unstimulated CD4+ T cells sorted from spleen or lymph node cells, taken before intestinal transplant. Receptors originate from a human donor who received an intestinal transplant.

In its sample, this clone was seen once. This chain joins TRBV7-9 and TRBJ1-2, with TRBD1 as a possible D gene (5 bases). The V and J ends lost 5 bases and 2 bases respectively, with 9 bases between them. The CDR3 spans 13 residues. Germline-derived CDR1 and CDR2 are SEHNR and FQNEAQ (reference sequence). The CDR3 DNA reads as TGTGCCAGCAGCCCCTCAGGGAACTATGGCTACACCTTC. It codes for CASSPSGNYGYTF.

The CDR3 here is CASSVQGSNTEAFF. CDR3 nucleotide sequence: TGTGCCAGCAGCGTGCAGGGATCTAACACTGAAGCTTTCTTT. The V call is TRBV9, the J call TRBJ1-1; a possible D gene is TRBD1 (5 bases). Germline CDR1 reads SGDLS; CDR2 reads YYNGEE. With 2 bases removed from V and 2 bases from J, the gap between germline ends came to 10 bases. CDR3 size: 14 residues.

The rearrangement uses TRBV14 and TRBJ2-5, with D possibly matching TRBD2 (8 bases). Germline lookup yields CDR1 SGHDN and CDR2 FVKESK. V lost 4 bases and J lost 5, with 20 bases in between. This CDR3 spans 16 amino acids. CDR3 region: CASSLRGLAGGETQYF. For the CDR3, the DNA is TGTGCCAGCAGCCTGAGGGGGCTAGCGGGCGGGGAGACCCAGTACTTC.

The rearrangement joins TRBV4-3 to TRBJ2-7; 11 bases map to TRBD2. Germline loops: CDR1 LGHNA, CDR2 YSLEER. V shed 3 bases, J shed 4 bases, and the junction held 2 bases outside the gene matches. The CDR3 is 14 residues long. CDR3 nucleotides: TGCGCCAGCAGCCAGACTAGCGGGAATTACGAGCAGTACTTC. This gives the protein CASSQTSGNYEQYF.

The chain recombines TRBV6-1 with TRBJ1-1; unclear D gene. CDR1 and CDR2 (germline): MNHNS, SASEGT. CDR3 length: 13 amino acids. Trimming removed 7 bases from V and 4 bases from J, with 13 bases in between. The CDR3 nucleotides are TGTGCCAGCATCCGGTTTTCGTCCACTGAAGCTTTCTTT. This sequence encodes CASIRFSSTEAFF.

This chain links TRBV7-2 with TRBJ2-1; TRBD2 matches at 14 bases. The CDR3 has 17 residues. CDR1 and CDR2 from the germline V gene are SGHTA and FQGNSA. After removal of 5 bases from V and 4 bases from J, the junction contained 7 bases not matched to a gene. The CDR3 loop is CASSPRTSGGMYNEQFF. The CDR3 DNA is TGTGCCAGCAGCCCCCGGACTAGCGGGGGGATGTACAATGAGCAGTTCTTC.

The V call is TRBV4-1, the J call TRBJ2-1, with D maybe TRBD1 (5 bases). CDR3 length: 15 residues. Between the trimmed V and J ends, which lost 4 bases and 6 bases, there was a span of 16 bases. Germline CDR1 and CDR2: MGHRA and YSYEKL. Written as DNA, the CDR3 is TGCGCCAGCAGCCCCACCTTAGGGGTAGGCAATGAGCAGTTCTTC. It codes for CASSPTLGVGNEQFF.

The CDR3 nucleotides read TGTGCCAGCAGCCGACAGGGATCATACGAGCAGTACTTC. Protein sequence: CASSRQGSYEQYF. The rearrangement joins TRBV6-6 to TRBJ2-7; 7 positions agree with TRBD1. The trim removed 6 bases at V and 4 bases at J, leaving 6 bases unmatched. The germline CDR1 and CDR2 sequences are MNHNY and SVGAGI (reference sequence). The CDR3 runs to 13 residues.

V usage is TRBV7-2 and J usage is TRBJ2-7; D is possibly TRBD1 (8 bases). CDR3 length: 15 amino acids. V shed 1 base and J shed 2 bases, with 12 bases lying between them. Germline lookup yields CDR1 SGHTA and CDR2 FQGNSA. CDR3 sequence reads: CASSLVQGGTYEQYF. In nucleotides, the CDR3 is TGTGCCAGCAGCTTAGTACAGGGGGGGACCTACGAGCAGTACTTC. Supplemented by reference TRBV7-2 and TRBJ2-7, the full variable domain reads GAGVSQSPSNKVTEKGKDVELRCDPISGHTALYWYRQSLGQGLEFLIYFQGNSAPDKSGLPSDRFSAERTGGSVSTLTIQRTQQEDSAVYLCASSLVQGGTYEQYFGPGTRLTVT.

The CDR3 reads CASSWTSGNTDTQYF. The CDR3 DNA reads TGCGCCAGCAGTTGGACTAGCGGAAACACAGATACGCAGTATTTT. The chain employs TRBV10-1 and TRBJ2-3; 10 bases map to TRBD2. Germline V lookup: CDR1 WNHNN, CDR2 SYGVQD (reference sequence). V gave up 5 bases and J gave up 2 bases; unmatched junction bases: 4. CDR3 length: 15 amino acids.

This chain links TRBV4-3 with TRBJ2-4; tentative D call: TRBD1 (6 bases). V was cut by 4 bases and J by 5 bases, with 12 bases left in between. This CDR3 has 14 amino acids. Germline CDR1 LGHNA, CDR2 YSLEER. In DNA form, the CDR3 reads TGCGCCAGCAGCCCTCGGAGACAGGAAAACATTCAGTACTTC. It is translated as CASSPRRQENIQYF.

This clone was seen once. The CDR3 DNA is TGTGCCAGCAGTGAATTACAGTATTTCACAGATACGCAGTATTTT. This gives the protein CASSELQYFTDTQYF. This chain uses TRBV6-1 with TRBJ2-3, with D uncertain. V lost 2 bases, J lost 2 bases, and 11 bases lay in between. There are 15 residues in the CDR3. Germline V lookup: CDR1 MNHNS, CDR2 SASEGT.

The genes are TRBV25-1 and TRBJ2-5; D perhaps matches TRBD1 (6 bases). This CDR3 has 16 residues. The V gene's germline CDR1 is MGHDK and CDR2 SYGVNS. The V gene lost 1 base and the J gene lost 5 bases, with 17 bases spanning the gap. The DNA for the CDR3 is TGTGCCAGCAGTGAATCGGGTTACGGACAGTCGGAGACCCAGTACTTC. Its protein product is CASSESGYGQSETQYF.

The chain is built from TRBV2 and TRBJ1-5, with 7 bases aligning to TRBD1. With 7 bases clipped from V and 4 bases from J, the junction kept 7 bases outside the gene matches. CDR1 is SNHLY, CDR2 FYNNEI, per germline. The CDR3 sequence is 14 residues long. CDR3 in amino acids: CASTGQQFNQPQHF. The DNA of the CDR3 is TGTGCCAGCACGGGACAGCAGTTTAATCAGCCCCAGCATTTT.

This sequence joins TRBV2 and TRBJ2-7, with D uncertain. Germline CDR1 and CDR2: SNHLY and FYNNEI. V dropped 5 bases and J dropped 2 bases, with 7 bases sitting between them. The CDR3 loop spans 12 amino acids. CDR3 residues: CASSLQAYEQYF. Here the CDR3 DNA reads TGTGCCAGCAGTCTCCAGGCCTACGAGCAGTACTTC.

The chain is built from TRBV7-2 and TRBJ2-7; no reliable D call. Per germline, CDR1 SGHTA and CDR2 FQGNSA. Trimming left V 5 bases short and J 2 bases short, with 16 bases between. The CDR3 loop spans 15 amino acids. The CDR3 nucleotides are TGTGCCAGCAGCCAATCCCAAGGAGACCCCTACGAGCAGTACTTC. It encodes CASSQSQGDPYEQYF.

The chain combines TRBV7-2 with TRBJ2-7, with no clear D. Germline assignment: CDR1 SGHTA and CDR2 FQGNSA. The CDR3 has 11 residues. V was cut by 2 bases and J by 3 bases, with 2 bases left in between. The CDR3 loop reads CASSLHYEQYF. The CDR3, as DNA: TGTGCCAGCAGCTTACACTACGAGCAGTACTTC.